The 3 T cell receptor beta chains reported below all come from one sample, sequenced in a study of blood T cell repertoires in COVID-19. Method: immunoSEQ multiplex PCR; TCRdb's copy keeps in-frame clones and lacks some. The sample gives fewer than 85,000 clones, around 80% of which show up once; around 28% is in the top ten. The sequencing sample was made of peripheral blood. The receptors here all came from a woman over 75 with active or convalescent COVID-19.

The rearrangement uses TRBV7-3 and TRBJ1-2; TRBD1 aligns across 9 bases. With 3 bases clipped from V and 6 bases from J, the junction kept 2 bases outside the gene matches. This CDR3 has 13 residues. Germline V gives CDR1 SGHTA, CDR2 FQGTGA. CDR3 protein: CASSFDRGDGYTF. The CDR3 nucleotides are TGTGCCAGCAGCTTTGACAGGGGGGATGGCTACACCTTC.

V and J are TRBV6-2 or TRBV6-3 and TRBJ2-1, with 7 bases matching TRBD1. V lost 3 bases to trimming and J lost 10 bases; unmatched junction nucleotides: 6. Germline V lookup: CDR1 MNHEY, CDR2 SVGEGT. There are 13 residues in the CDR3. The DNA of the CDR3 is TGTGCCAGCAGTTATCCAGGGGGAGCGGAGCAGTTCTTC. Translated: CASSYPGGAEQFF.

This clone came up a few times. The rearrangement joins TRBV24-1 to TRBJ2-1, with D unresolved. The CDR3 consists of 14 residues. The V gene lost 4 bases and the J gene lost 4 bases, with 10 bases spanning the gap. Per the germline V gene, CDR1 is KGHDR and CDR2 is SFDVKD. CDR3 sequence: CATSEPGHYNEQFF. The CDR3, as DNA: TGTGCCACCAGTGAGCCAGGTCATTACAATGAGCAGTTCTTC.